The next 8 T cell receptor beta chains were all read from a single sample in a study of blood T cell repertoires in COVID-19. The protocol was immunoSEQ multiplex PCR, while the TCRdb copy is restricted to in-frame clones and leaves out a portion. The table lists under 200,000 clones, about 93% of them singletons. Sequenced input: peripheral blood. These receptor sequences come from a man in his fifties with acute or convalescent COVID-19.

The sample holds one count of this clone. The chain carries TRBV10-2 and TRBJ1-1, with D unresolved. The V gene lost 5 bases and the J gene lost 1 base, with 8 bases spanning the gap. Germline values: CDR1 WSHSY, CDR2 SAAADI. The CDR3 sequence is 13 residues long. CDR3 coding DNA: TGCGCCAGCAGTTCTGAGTGGAACACTGAAGCTTTCTTT. Translated, it gives CASSSEWNTEAFF.

CDR3 sequence reads: CASSVVEGKDTQYF. Here the CDR3 DNA reads TGTGCCAGCAGCGTAGTGGAGGGTAAAGATACGCAGTATTTT. V and J are TRBV9 and TRBJ2-3; tentative D call: TRBD2 (6 bases). V was pared by 0 bases and J by 5 bases, with 10 bases between. Germline CDR1 SGDLS, CDR2 YYNGEE. The CDR3 consists of 14 residues.

V gene TRBV27 combines with J gene TRBJ1-2; unclear D gene. Germline CDR1 MNHEY, CDR2 SMNVEV (reference sequence). This CDR3 spans 16 amino acids. V dropped 5 bases and J dropped 4 bases, with 20 bases sitting between them. The CDR3 spells CASSPYYLPVSYGYTF. CDR3 bases: TGTGCCAGCAGTCCCTACTACCTCCCCGTAAGCTATGGCTACACCTTC.

This clone was counted only a few times. A read error may produce the germline difference seen at one junction end. Written as DNA, the CDR3 is TGTGCCAGCAGTGAAGAGGGAGCTACACTGTTC. Translated, it gives CASSEEGATLF. The rearrangement joins TRBV6-1 to TRBJ2-7, with D maybe TRBD2 (5 bases). The CDR3 is 11 residues long. CDR1 is MNHNS, CDR2 SASEGT, per germline.

This chain uses TRBV27 with TRBJ1-2; 8 bases line up with TRBD1. V lost 2 bases, J lost 8 bases, and 4 bases stayed unmatched. The CDR3 has 13 residues. From germline, CDR1 is MNHEY and CDR2 SMNVEV (reference sequence). The CDR3, as DNA: TGTGCCAGCAGTTTAAACAGGGGGAACGGCTACACCTTC. Amino acid sequence: CASSLNRGNGYTF.

The genes are TRBV19 and TRBJ1-5, with unresolved D. V lost 3 bases and J 7 bases, leaving 13 bases between the germline ends. Germline V gives CDR1 LNHDA, CDR2 SQIVND (reference sequence). This CDR3 is built from 14 residues. The CDR3 loop is CASSITPLWQPQHF. The CDR3 coding sequence is TGTGCCAGTAGTATCACTCCCTTGTGGCAGCCCCAGCATTTT.

V usage is TRBV19 and J usage is TRBJ1-4, with 8 bases identical to TRBD1. The germline CDR1 and CDR2 sequences are LNHDA and SQIVND (reference sequence). V trimming: 9 bases; J trimming: 3 bases; junction bases outside the gene matches: 12. This CDR3 is 16 amino acids long. DNA of the CDR3: TGTGCCAGAGCCCAGGACAGGGCCGTGTCTAATGAAAAACTGTTTTTT. This sequence encodes CARAQDRAVSNEKLFF.

The gene calls are TRBV7-3 and TRBJ2-2; 8 nucleotides align to TRBD2. In germline, CDR1 is SGHTA, CDR2 FQGTGA. V was clipped by 2 bases and J by 1 base; unmatched bases: 3. This CDR3 comprises 16 residues. CDR3 nucleotides: TGTGCCAGCAGCTTATTTAGCGGGATGAACACCGGGGAGCTGTTTTTT. Translated, it gives CASSLFSGMNTGELFF.